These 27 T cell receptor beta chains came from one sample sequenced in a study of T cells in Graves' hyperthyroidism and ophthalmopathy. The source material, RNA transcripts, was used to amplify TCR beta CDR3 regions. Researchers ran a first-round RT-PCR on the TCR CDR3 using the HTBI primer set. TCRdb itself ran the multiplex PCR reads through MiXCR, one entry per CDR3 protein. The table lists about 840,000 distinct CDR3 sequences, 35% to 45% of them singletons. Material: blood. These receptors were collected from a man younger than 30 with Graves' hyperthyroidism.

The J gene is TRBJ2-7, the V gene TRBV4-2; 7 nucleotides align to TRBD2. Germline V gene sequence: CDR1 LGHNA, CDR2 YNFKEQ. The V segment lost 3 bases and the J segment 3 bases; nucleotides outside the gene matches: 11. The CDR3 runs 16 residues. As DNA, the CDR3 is TGTGCCAGCAGCCAGGTTCGGGGGACTACCTTCTACGAGCAGTACTTC. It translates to CASSQVRGTTFYEQYF.

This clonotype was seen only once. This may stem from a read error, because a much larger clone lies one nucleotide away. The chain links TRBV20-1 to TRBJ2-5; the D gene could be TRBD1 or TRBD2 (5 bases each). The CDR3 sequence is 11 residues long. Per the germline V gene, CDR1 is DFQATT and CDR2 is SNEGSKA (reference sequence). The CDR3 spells CSDRWGETQYF. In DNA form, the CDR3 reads TGCAGTGATAGATGGGGGGAGACCCAGTACTTC.

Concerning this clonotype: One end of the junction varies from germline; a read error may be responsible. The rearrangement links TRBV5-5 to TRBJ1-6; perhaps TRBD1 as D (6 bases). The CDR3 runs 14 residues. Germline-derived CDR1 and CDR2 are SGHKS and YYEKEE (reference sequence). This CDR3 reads CASSPDSPNSPLHF. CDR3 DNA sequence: TGCGCCAGCAGCCCGGACAGCCCCAATTCACCCCTCCACTTT.

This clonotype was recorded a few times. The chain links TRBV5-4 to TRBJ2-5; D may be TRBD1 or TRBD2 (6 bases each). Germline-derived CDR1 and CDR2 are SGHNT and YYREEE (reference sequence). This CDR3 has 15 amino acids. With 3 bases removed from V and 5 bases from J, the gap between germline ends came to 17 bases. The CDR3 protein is CASSSEGVGAETQYF. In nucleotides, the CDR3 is TGTGCCAGCAGCTCGGAGGGGGTGGGGGCGGAGACCCAGTACTTC. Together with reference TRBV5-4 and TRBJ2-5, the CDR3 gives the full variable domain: ETGVTQSPTHLIKTRGQQVTLRCSSQSGHNTVSWYQQALGQGPQFIFQYYREEENGRGNFPPRFSGLQFPNYSSELNVNALELDDSALYLCASSSEGVGAETQYFGPGTRLLVL.

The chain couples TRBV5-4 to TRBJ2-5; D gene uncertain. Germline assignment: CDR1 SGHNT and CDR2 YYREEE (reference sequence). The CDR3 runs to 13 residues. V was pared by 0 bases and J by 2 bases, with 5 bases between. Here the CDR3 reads CASSLVDQETQYF. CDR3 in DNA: TGTGCCAGCAGCTTGGTGGATCAAGAGACCCAGTACTTC. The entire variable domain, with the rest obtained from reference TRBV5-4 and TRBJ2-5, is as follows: ETGVTQSPTHLIKTRGQQVTLRCSSQSGHNTVSWYQQALGQGPQFIFQYYREEENGRGNFPPRFSGLQFPNYSSELNVNALELDDSALYLCASSLVDQETQYFGPGTRLLVL.

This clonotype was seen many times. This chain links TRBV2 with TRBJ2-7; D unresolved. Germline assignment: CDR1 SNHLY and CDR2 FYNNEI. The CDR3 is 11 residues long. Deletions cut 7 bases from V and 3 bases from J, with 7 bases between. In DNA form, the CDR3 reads TGTGCCAGCACCCCAAGCTACGAGCAGTACTTC. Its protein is CASTPSYEQYF.

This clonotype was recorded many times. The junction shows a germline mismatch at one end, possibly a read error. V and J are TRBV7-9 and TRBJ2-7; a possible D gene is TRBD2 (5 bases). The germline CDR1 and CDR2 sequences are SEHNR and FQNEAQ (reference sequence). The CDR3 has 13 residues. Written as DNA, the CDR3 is TGTGCCAGCAGGACTCGGAGGCGGATCGAACTCCCCTTC. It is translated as CASRTRRRIELPF.

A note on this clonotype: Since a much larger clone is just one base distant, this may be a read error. CDR3 bases: TGTGCCAGTAGTCCCGGGAAGGCACGCGGGGCTGGCTACACCTTC. This codes for CASSPGKARGAGYTF. V gene TRBV19 combines with J gene TRBJ1-2, with a weak D call TRBD1 (5 bases). Trimming cost V 5 bases and J 7 bases, with 20 bases left between them. Germline V lookup: CDR1 LNHDA, CDR2 SQIVND (reference sequence). The CDR3 covers 15 residues.

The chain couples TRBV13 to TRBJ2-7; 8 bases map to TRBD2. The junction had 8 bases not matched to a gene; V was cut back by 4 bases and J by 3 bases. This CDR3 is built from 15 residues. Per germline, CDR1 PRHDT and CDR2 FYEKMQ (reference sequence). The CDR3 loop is CASSSAGSGNYEQYF. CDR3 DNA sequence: TGTGCCAGCAGCTCCGCGGGTAGCGGGAACTACGAGCAGTACTTC.

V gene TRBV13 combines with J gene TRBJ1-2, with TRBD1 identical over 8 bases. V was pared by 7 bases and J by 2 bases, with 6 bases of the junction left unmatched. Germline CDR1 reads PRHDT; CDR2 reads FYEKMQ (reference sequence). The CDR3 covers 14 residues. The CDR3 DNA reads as TGTGCCAGCACCTTCAGGGGGCGGAACTATGGCTACACCTTC. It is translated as CASTFRGRNYGYTF.

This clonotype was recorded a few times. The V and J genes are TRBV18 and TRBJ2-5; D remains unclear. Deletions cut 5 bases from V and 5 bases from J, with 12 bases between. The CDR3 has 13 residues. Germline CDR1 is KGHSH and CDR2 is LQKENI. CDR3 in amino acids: CASSRSEQETQYF. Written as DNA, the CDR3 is TGTGCCAGCTCAAGATCAGAGCAGGAGACCCAGTACTTC.

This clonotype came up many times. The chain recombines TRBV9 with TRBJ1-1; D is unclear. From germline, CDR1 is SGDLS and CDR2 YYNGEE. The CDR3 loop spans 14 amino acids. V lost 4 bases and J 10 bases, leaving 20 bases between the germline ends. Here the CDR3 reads CASSPSTTGSGAFF. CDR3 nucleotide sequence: TGTGCCAGCAGCCCCTCCACAACGGGGTCTGGAGCTTTCTTT.

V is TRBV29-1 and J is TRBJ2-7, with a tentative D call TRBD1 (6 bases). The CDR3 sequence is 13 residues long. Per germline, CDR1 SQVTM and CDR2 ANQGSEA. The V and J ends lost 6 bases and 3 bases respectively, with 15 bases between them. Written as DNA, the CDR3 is TGCAGCGTGGCCCGGACAGTCCTCTACGAGCAGTACTTC. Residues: CSVARTVLYEQYF.

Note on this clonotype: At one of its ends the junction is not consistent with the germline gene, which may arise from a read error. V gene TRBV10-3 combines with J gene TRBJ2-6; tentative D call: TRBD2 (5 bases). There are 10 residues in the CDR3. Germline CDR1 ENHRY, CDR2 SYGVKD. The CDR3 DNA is TGTGCCATCATGGGGAGCACTGAAGCTTTC. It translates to CAIMGSTEAF.

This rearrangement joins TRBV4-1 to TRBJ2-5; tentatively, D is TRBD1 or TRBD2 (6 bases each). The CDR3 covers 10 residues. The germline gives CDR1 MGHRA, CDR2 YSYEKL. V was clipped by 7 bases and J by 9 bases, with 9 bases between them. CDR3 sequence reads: CASTRGAQYF. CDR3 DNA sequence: TGCGCCAGCACGAGGGGGGCCCAGTACTTC.

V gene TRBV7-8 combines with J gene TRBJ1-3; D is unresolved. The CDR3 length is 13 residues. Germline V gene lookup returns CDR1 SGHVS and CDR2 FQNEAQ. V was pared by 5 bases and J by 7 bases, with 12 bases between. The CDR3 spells CASSLRHPNTIYF. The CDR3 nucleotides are TGTGCCAGCAGCCTCCGACACCCGAACACCATATATTTT. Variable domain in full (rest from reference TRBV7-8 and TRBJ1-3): GAGVSQSPRYKVAKRGQDVALRCDPISGHVSLFWYQQALGQGPEFLTYFQNEAQLDKSGLPSDRFFAERPEGSVSTLKIQRTQQEDSAVYLCASSLRHPNTIYFGEGSWLTVV.

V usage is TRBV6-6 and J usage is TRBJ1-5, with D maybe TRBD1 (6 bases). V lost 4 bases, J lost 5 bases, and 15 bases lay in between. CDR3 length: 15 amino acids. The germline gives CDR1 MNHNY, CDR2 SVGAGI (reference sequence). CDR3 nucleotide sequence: TGTGCCAGCAGTTTCACAGGGTGGAGTCATCAGCCCCAGCATTTT. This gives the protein CASSFTGWSHQPQHF.

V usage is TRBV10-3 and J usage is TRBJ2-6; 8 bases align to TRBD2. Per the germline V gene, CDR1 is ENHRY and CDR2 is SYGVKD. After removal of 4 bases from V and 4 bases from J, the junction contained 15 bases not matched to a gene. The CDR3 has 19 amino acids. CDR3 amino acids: CAISAILAGSRTGANVLTF. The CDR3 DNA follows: TGTGCCATCAGTGCTATTCTAGCGGGCTCACGGACGGGGGCCAACGTCCTGACTTTC.

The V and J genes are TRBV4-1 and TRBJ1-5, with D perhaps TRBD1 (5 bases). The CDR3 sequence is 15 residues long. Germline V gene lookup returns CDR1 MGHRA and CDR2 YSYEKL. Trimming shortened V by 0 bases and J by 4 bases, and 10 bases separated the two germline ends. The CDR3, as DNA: TGCGCCAGCAGCCAAGAAAGTGGGGCTAATCAGCCCCAGCATTTT. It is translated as CASSQESGANQPQHF.

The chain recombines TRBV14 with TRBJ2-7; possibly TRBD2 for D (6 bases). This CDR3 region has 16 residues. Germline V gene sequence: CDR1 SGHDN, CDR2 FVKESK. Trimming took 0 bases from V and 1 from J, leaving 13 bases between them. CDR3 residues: CASSQEIGTVSYEQYF. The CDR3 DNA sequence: TGTGCCAGCAGCCAAGAGATCGGGACTGTTTCCTACGAGCAGTACTTC.

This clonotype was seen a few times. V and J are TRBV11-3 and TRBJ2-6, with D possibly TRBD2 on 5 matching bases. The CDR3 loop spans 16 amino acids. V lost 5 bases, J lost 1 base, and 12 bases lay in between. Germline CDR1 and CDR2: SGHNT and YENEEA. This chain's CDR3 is CASSPPTGSGANVLTF. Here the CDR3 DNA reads TGTGCCAGCAGCCCCCCGACGGGGTCTGGGGCCAACGTCCTGACTTTC.

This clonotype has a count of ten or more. The CDR3 region is CSVEDLGRGTEAFF. The DNA for the CDR3 is TGCAGCGTTGAAGATCTAGGTCGGGGCACTGAAGCTTTCTTT. The V and J genes are TRBV29-1 and TRBJ1-1; no clear D. This CDR3 is built from 14 residues. Germline V gene sequence: CDR1 SQVTM, CDR2 ANQGSEA. Trimming removed 0 bases from V and 4 bases from J, with 12 bases in between. Complete variable domain (other parts from reference TRBV29-1 and TRBJ1-1): SAVISQKPSRDICQRGTSLTIQCQVDSQVTMMFWYRQQPGQSLTLIATANQGSEATYESGFVIDKFPISRPNLTFSTLTVSNMSPEDSSIYLCSVEDLGRGTEAFFGQGTRLTVV.

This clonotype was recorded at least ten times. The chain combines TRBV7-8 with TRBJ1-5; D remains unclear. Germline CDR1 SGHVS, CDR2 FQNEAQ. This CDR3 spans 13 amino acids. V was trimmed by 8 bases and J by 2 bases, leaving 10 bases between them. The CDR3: CASGRNGNQPQHF. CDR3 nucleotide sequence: TGTGCCAGCGGACGGAATGGCAATCAGCCCCAGCATTTT. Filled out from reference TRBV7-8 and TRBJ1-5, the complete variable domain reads GAGVSQSPRYKVAKRGQDVALRCDPISGHVSLFWYQQALGQGPEFLTYFQNEAQLDKSGLPSDRFFAERPEGSVSTLKIQRTQQEDSAVYLCASGRNGNQPQHFGDGTRLSIL.

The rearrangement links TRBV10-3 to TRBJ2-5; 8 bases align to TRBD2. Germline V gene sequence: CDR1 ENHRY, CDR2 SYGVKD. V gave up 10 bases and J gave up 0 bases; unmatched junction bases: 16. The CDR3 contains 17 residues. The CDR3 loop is CASSPMLRTSHQETQYF. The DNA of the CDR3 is TGTGCCAGCAGCCCCATGTTGAGGACTAGCCACCAAGAGACCCAGTACTTC.

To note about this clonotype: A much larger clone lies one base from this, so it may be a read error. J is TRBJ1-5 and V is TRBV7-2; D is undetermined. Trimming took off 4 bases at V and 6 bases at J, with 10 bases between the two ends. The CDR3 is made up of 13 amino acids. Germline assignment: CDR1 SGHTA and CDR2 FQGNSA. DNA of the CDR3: TGTGCCAGCAGCTCCGACGATCCTCAGCCCCAGCATTTT. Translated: CASSSDDPQPQHF.

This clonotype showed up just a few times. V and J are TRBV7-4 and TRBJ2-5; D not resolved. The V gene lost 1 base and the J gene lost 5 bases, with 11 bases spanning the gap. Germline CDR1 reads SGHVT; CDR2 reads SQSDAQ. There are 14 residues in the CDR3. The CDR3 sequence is CASSLGPVGETQYF. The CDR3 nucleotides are TGTGCCAGCAGCTTAGGACCGGTGGGGGAGACCCAGTACTTC. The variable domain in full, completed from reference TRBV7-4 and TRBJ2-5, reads GAGVSQSPRYKVAKRGRDVALRCDSISGHVTLYWYRQTLGQGSEVLTYSQSDAQRDKSGRPSGRFSAERPERSVSTLKIQRTEQGDSAVYLCASSLGPVGETQYFGPGTRLLVL.

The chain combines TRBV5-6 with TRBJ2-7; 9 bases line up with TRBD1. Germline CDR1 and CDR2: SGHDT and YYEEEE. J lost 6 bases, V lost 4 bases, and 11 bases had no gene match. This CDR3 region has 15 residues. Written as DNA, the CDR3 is TGTGCCAGCAGCCCACCGGGACAGGGAGAATCCGAGCAGTACTTC. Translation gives CASSPPGQGESEQYF.